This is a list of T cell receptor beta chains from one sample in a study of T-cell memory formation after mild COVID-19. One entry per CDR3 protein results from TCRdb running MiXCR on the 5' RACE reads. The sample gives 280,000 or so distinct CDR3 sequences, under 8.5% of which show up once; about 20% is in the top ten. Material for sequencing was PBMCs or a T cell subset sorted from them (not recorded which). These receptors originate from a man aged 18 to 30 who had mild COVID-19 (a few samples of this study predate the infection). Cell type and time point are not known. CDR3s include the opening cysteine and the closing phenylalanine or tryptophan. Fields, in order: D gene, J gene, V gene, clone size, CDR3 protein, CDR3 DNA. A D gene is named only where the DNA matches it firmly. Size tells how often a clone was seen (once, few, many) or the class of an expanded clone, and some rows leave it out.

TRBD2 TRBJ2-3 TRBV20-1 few CSAQRGATDTQYF TGCAGTGCTCAGCGGGGGGCCACAGATACGCAGTATTTT
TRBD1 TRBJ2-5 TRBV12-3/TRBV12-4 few CASSPNRGWETQYF TGTGCCAGCAGTCCAAACAGGGGATGGGAGACCCAGTACTTC
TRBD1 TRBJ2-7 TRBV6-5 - CASRPDRVRAEQYF TGTGCCAGCAGACCGGACAGGGTTCGGGCCGAGCAGTACTTC
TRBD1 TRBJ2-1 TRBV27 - CASSLLRAGGAGEQFF TGTGCCAGCAGTTTATTGAGGGCAGGGGGCGCGGGGGAGCAGTTCTTC
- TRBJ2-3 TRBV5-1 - CASSPLSGDTQYF TGCGCCAGCAGCCCCTTATCCGGAGATACGCAGTATTTT
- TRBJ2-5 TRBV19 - CASSSWRGVEETQYF TGTGCCAGTAGTTCCTGGAGGGGGGTCGAAGAGACCCAGTACTTC
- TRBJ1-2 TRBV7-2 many CASRPPGAGYGYTF TGTGCCAGCAGGCCACCCGGGGCGGGGTATGGCTACACCTTC
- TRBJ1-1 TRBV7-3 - CASSLASRGKAFF TGTGCCAGCAGCTTAGCGTCTAGGGGAAAAGCTTTCTTT
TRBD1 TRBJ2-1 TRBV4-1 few CASSQGPGQGHDEQFF TGCGCCAGCAGCCAAGGACCGGGACAGGGTCACGATGAGCAGTTCTTC
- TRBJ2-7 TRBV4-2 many CASSQIKAREADEQYF TGTGCCAGCAGCCAAATTAAGGCACGGGAAGCGGACGAGCAGTACTTC
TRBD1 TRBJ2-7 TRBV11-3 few CASSSWSGQGAREQYF TGTGCCAGCAGCTCCTGGTCGGGCCAGGGGGCAAGGGAGCAGTACTTC
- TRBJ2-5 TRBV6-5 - CASSLGPIPYLTETQYF TGTGCCAGCAGTCTGGGGCCGATCCCCTATTTGACAGAGACCCAGTACTTC
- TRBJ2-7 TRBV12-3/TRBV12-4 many CASSPTLNYEQYF TGTGCCAGCAGCCCGACACTGAACTACGAGCAGTACTTC
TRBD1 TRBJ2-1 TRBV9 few CASSPRGRGSYNEQFF TGTGCCAGCAGCCCCAGGGGGCGCGGGTCCTACAATGAGCAGTTCTTC
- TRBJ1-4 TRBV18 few CASSPPSQGIEKLFF TGTGCCAGCTCACCACCGTCGCAGGGGATTGAAAAACTGTTTTTT
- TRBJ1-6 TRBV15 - CATSRDLGSSYNSPLHF TGTGCCACCAGCAGAGATCTCGGCAGCTCCTATAATTCACCCCTCCACTTT
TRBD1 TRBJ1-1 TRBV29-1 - CSVEDEGRGVIEAFF TGCAGCGTTGAAGATGAGGGCAGGGGGGTAATTGAAGCTTTCTTT
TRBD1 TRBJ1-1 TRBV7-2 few CASSLAGQITEAFF TGTGCCAGCAGCTTAGCGGGACAGATCACTGAAGCTTTCTTT
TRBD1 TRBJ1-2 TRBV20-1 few CSASRTGGPNYGYTF TGCAGTGCTAGCCGAACAGGGGGCCCAAACTATGGCTACACCTTC
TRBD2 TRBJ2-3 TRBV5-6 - CASSLVGTLAGNTDTQYF TGTGCCAGCAGCTTGGTGGGTACCCTAGCGGGAAACACAGATACGCAGTATTTT
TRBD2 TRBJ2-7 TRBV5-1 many CASSIRRGGPYEQYF TGCGCCAGCAGTATACGACGGGGGGGCCCCTACGAGCAGTACTTC
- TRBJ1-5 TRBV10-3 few CAIRTPYSNQPQHF TGTGCCATCAGGACGCCTTATAGCAATCAGCCCCAGCATTTT
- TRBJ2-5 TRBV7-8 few CASSLAMGSGGIGETQYF TGTGCCAGCAGCTTAGCTATGGGGTCTGGGGGAATTGGAGAGACCCAGTACTTC
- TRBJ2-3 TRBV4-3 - CASSPEVGTDTQYF TGCGCCAGCAGCCCAGAGGTGGGCACAGATACGCAGTATTTT
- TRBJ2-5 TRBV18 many CASSSVETQYF TGTGCCAGCAGCTCTGTAGAGACCCAGTACTTC
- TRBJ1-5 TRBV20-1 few CSALGPNQPQHF TGCAGTGCTTTGGGACCTAATCAGCCCCAGCATTTT
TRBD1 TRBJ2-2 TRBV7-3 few CASRSPDRGNTGELFF TGTGCCAGCAGATCCCCGGACAGGGGGAACACCGGGGAGCTGTTTTTT
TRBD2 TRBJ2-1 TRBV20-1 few CSAAAPGTSGYNEQFF TGCAGTGCAGCAGCGCCAGGGACTAGCGGCTACAATGAGCAGTTCTTC
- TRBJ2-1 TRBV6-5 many CASRRVTVDNEQFF TGTGCCAGCAGGAGGGTGACCGTTGACAATGAGCAGTTCTTC
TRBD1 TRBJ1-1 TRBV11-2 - CASSLVGQGWLNTEAFF TGTGCCAGCAGCTTGGTCGGACAGGGGTGGCTGAACACTGAAGCTTTCTTT
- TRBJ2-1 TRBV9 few CASSVVIKDEQFF TGTGCCAGCAGCGTAGTTATAAAGGATGAGCAGTTCTTC
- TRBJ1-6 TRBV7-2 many CASSLGQGFGSPLHF TGTGCCAGCAGCTTAGGGCAGGGGTTTGGATCACCCCTCCACTTT
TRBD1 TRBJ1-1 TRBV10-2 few CASGRDRANTEAFF TGCGCCAGCGGCCGGGACAGGGCGAACACTGAAGCTTTCTTT
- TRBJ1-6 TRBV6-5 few CASRRQVYNSPLHF TGTGCCAGCAGGCGACAGGTTTATAATTCACCCCTCCACTTT
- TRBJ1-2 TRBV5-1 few CASSSGTSNYGYTF TGCGCCAGCAGCTCCGGGACATCTAACTATGGCTACACCTTC
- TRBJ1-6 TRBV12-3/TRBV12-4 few CASSFIPGDGGSPLHF TGTGCCAGCAGTTTCATCCCAGGGGACGGAGGGTCACCCCTCCACTTT
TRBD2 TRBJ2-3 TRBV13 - CASSSPGLAGTDTQYF TGTGCCAGCAGTTCACCGGGACTAGCCGGCACAGATACGCAGTATTTT
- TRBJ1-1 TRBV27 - CASSSRGGMNTEAFF TGTGCCAGCAGTTCCCGTGGGGGCATGAACACTGAAGCTTTCTTT
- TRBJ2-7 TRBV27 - CASSLRAFAGEQYF TGTGCCAGCAGTTTACGGGCTTTTGCAGGAGAGCAGTACTTC
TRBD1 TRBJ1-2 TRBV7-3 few CASSLQDRGPYGYTF TGTGCCAGCAGCCTCCAGGACAGGGGGCCCTATGGCTACACCTTC
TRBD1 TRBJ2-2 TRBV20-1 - CSAREGQTNTGELFF TGCAGTGCTAGAGAGGGACAGACGAACACCGGGGAGCTGTTTTTT
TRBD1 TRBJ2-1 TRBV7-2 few CASSSGTGFDEQFF TGTGCCAGCAGCTCAGGGACAGGGTTTGATGAGCAGTTCTTC